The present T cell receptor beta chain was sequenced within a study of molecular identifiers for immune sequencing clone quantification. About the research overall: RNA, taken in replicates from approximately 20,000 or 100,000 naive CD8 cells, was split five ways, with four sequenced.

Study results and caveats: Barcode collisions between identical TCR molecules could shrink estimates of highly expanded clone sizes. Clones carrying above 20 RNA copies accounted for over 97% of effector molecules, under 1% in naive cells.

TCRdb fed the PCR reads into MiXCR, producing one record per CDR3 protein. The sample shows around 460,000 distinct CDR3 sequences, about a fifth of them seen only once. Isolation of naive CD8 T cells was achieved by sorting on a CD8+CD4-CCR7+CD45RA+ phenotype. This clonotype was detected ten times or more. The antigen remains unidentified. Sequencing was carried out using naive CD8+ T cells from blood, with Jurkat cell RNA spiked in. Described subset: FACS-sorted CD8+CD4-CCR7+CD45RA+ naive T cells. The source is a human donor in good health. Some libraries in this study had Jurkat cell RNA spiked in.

CDR3 in DNA: TGCACCAAATACCTCGACCCCGGTAGCTCCTACGAGCAGTACTTC. Residues: CTKYLDPGSSYEQYF. V usage is TRBV29-1 and J usage is TRBJ2-7; the D is unclear. In germline, CDR1 is SQVTM, CDR2 ANQGSEA. CDR3 length: 15 amino acids.